This T cell receptor (beta chain) was captured in a study of blood T cells in healthy people across ages. About this clonotype: Its antigen is currently unknown.

Aged roughly 6 to 95, donors were systemically healthy Caucasians from Russia. Study-wide results and caveats: The study could not conclusively compare naive and antigen-experienced cells, given its unsorted PBMCs.

Then a second PCR, running roughly 7 to 11 cycles, was carried out with a sample-barcoded 5' primer and a J-beta primer mix. TCRdb reanalysed the 5' RACE reads using MiXCR and keeps one entry per CDR3 protein. The data show approximately 940,000 distinct CDR3 sequences, roughly 52% seen once. Germline V CDR1 and CDR2: KGHDR, SFDVKD. CDR3 length: 16 amino acids. Sequenced input: blood. The rearrangement links TRBV24-1 to TRBJ2-1, with 12 bases identical to TRBD1. The J call may be in error: the DNA end matches TRBJ2-7 better. This TCR derives from a man under 40 in good health. CDR3 in DNA: TGTGCCACCAGTCCCGGGGGACAGGGGGCCTACAATGAGCAGTACTTC. It yields the protein CATSPGGQGAYNEQYF.